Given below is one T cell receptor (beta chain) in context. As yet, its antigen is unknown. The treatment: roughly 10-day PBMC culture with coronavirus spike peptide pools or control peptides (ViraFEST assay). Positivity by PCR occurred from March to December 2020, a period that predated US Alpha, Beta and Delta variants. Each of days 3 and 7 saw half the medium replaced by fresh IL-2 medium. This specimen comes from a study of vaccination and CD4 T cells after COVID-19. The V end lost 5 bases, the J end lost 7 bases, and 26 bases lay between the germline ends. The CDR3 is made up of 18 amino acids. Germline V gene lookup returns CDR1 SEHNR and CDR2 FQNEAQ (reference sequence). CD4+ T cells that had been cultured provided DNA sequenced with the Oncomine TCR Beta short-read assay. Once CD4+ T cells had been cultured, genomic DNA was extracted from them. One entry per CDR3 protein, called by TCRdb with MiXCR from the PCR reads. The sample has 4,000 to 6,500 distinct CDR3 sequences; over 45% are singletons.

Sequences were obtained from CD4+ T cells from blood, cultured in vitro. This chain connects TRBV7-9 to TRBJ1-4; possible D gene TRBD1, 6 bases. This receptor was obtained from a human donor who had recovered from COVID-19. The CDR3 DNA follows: TGTGCCAGCAGCGTAGAGGAGGGGGTCTACCACCTACCTGAAAAACTGTTTTTT. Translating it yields CASSVEEGVYHLPEKLFF.